These T cell receptor beta chains were read from a single sample in a study of blood T cell repertoires in COVID-19. TCRdb keeps only in-frame clones here, not all; method: immunoSEQ multiplex PCR. The table lists under 200,000 clones, about 90% of them singletons, with approximately 8% in the top ten. The material sequenced was PBMCs or T cells enriched from blood (not recorded which). These receptor sequences come from a woman aged 18-29 years who had recovered from COVID-19. Each CDR3 is given with its conserved first and last residue. D genes are given only for firm matches. A row's size may be missing; if present it is once, few, many or a size class.

CDR3nt: TGTGCCAGCAGTTATGACAGGGCGAACACTGAAGCTTTCTTT; CDR3aa: CASSYDRANTEAFF; d_gene: TRBD1; v_gene: TRBV3-1/TRBV3-2; abundance: .; j_gene: TRBJ1-1
CDR3nt: TGTGCCATCAGTGAGAGCGGTATCGGCACAGATACGCAGTATTTT; CDR3aa: CAISESGIGTDTQYF; d_gene: .; v_gene: TRBV10-3; abundance: .; j_gene: TRBJ2-3
CDR3nt: TGCGCCAGCAGCGCAGGGACAGACTATGGCTACACCTTC; CDR3aa: CASSAGTDYGYTF; d_gene: TRBD1; v_gene: TRBV4-1; abundance: .; j_gene: TRBJ1-2
CDR3nt: TGCGCCAGCAGCTCATCCGCTATGAACACTGAAGCTTTCTTT; CDR3aa: CASSSSAMNTEAFF; d_gene: .; v_gene: TRBV5-1; abundance: .; j_gene: TRBJ1-1
CDR3nt: TGTGCCATCAATCCAGGGCCAAATCAGCCCCAGCATTTT; CDR3aa: CAINPGPNQPQHF; d_gene: .; v_gene: TRBV10-3; abundance: .; j_gene: TRBJ1-5
CDR3nt: TGTGCCAGCAGCCTTACAGGGGAAGGGGATTATGGCTACACCTTC; CDR3aa: CASSLTGEGDYGYTF; d_gene: TRBD1; v_gene: TRBV11-2; abundance: few; j_gene: TRBJ1-2
CDR3nt: TGCGCCAGCAGGTTGCAAGATACGCAGTATTTT; CDR3aa: CASRLQDTQYF; d_gene: .; v_gene: TRBV5-1; abundance: .; j_gene: TRBJ2-3
CDR3nt: TGTGCCAGCAGTTACTTGGGGACAGGGCATAATTCACCCCTCCACTTT; CDR3aa: CASSYLGTGHNSPLHF; d_gene: TRBD1; v_gene: TRBV6-5; abundance: .; j_gene: TRBJ1-6
CDR3nt: TGTGCCTGGAGTTCGGGGAGCGGCTACACCTTC; CDR3aa: CAWSSGSGYTF; d_gene: .; v_gene: TRBV30; abundance: .; j_gene: TRBJ1-2
CDR3nt: TGTGCCAGCAGCCGAGTGACCCTGGGGGGCTCTGGAAACACCATATATTTT; CDR3aa: CASSRVTLGGSGNTIYF; d_gene: .; v_gene: TRBV3-1/TRBV3-2; abundance: .; j_gene: TRBJ1-3
CDR3nt: TGTGCCACCAGCAGAGTTCGTCAGGGGAGCTCTGGGGCCAACGTCCTGACTTTC; CDR3aa: CATSRVRQGSSGANVLTF; d_gene: .; v_gene: TRBV15; abundance: .; j_gene: TRBJ2-6
CDR3nt: TGCGCCAGCAGCTTGGGGCGACAGGGCAGGGATGAGCAGTTCTTC; CDR3aa: CASSLGRQGRDEQFF; d_gene: TRBD1; v_gene: TRBV5-1; abundance: .; j_gene: TRBJ2-1
CDR3nt: TGTGCCAGCAGATACACAGGGCCCCCGGAAACCTTC; CDR3aa: CASRYTGPPETF; d_gene: .; v_gene: TRBV12-3/TRBV12-4; abundance: .; j_gene: TRBJ1-2
CDR3nt: TGTGCCATCAGTGGGGGGCCCCTTGACTTGAACACTGAAGCTTTCTTT; CDR3aa: CAISGGPLDLNTEAFF; d_gene: .; v_gene: TRBV10-3; abundance: many; j_gene: TRBJ1-1
CDR3nt: TGCGCCAGCAGCTTGGGGACAGGGTGGGCTTTCTTT; CDR3aa: CASSLGTGWAFF; d_gene: TRBD1; v_gene: TRBV5-1; abundance: .; j_gene: TRBJ1-1
CDR3nt: TGCGCCAGCAGCCAAGTTTCGACAGGGTTGTGGGATCTGGGCTACAATGAGCAGTTCTTC; CDR3aa: CASSQVSTGLWDLGYNEQFF; d_gene: TRBD1; v_gene: TRBV4-1; abundance: .; j_gene: TRBJ2-1
CDR3nt: TGTGCCAGCAGCCCCGGCGGACTGAGTAACTATGGCTACACCTTC; CDR3aa: CASSPGGLSNYGYTF; d_gene: .; v_gene: TRBV3-1/TRBV3-2; abundance: .; j_gene: TRBJ1-2
CDR3nt: TGTGCCAGCAGCCAAGCGGGGGGCTACTACGAGCAGTACTTC; CDR3aa: CASSQAGGYYEQYF; d_gene: TRBD2; v_gene: TRBV6-5; abundance: .; j_gene: TRBJ2-7
CDR3nt: TGTGCCAGCAGCGACGACACCCACGAGCAGTACTTC; CDR3aa: CASSDDTHEQYF; d_gene: .; v_gene: TRBV3-1/TRBV3-2; abundance: .; j_gene: TRBJ2-7
CDR3nt: TGCAGTGCTGAGAATGAAGCTTTCTTT; CDR3aa: CSAENEAFF; d_gene: .; v_gene: TRBV20-1; abundance: .; j_gene: TRBJ1-1
CDR3nt: TGTGCCTTGACTACAGGGGGGGATCAGCCCCAGCATTTT; CDR3aa: CALTTGGDQPQHF; d_gene: TRBD1; v_gene: TRBV30; abundance: .; j_gene: TRBJ1-5
CDR3nt: TGTGCCAGCAGCCCCTTAGGGGGAACAGATACGCAGTATTTT; CDR3aa: CASSPLGGTDTQYF; d_gene: .; v_gene: TRBV5-4; abundance: .; j_gene: TRBJ2-3
CDR3nt: TGTGCCAGCAGCTTAGCGAGGGACAGGGGCCAGCCCCAGCATTTT; CDR3aa: CASSLARDRGQPQHF; d_gene: TRBD1; v_gene: TRBV7-6; abundance: .; j_gene: TRBJ1-5
CDR3nt: TGTGCCAGCAGTTCGGGACTGCGTGGGACCACTGAAGCTTTCTTT; CDR3aa: CASSSGLRGTTEAFF; d_gene: .; v_gene: TRBV6-6; abundance: .; j_gene: TRBJ1-1
CDR3nt: TGCGCCAGCAGCCAAGAAGGGCGGGGGGGGTATTCCGATCCCCTAAGCGGTGAGCAGTTCTTC; CDR3aa: CASSQEGRGGYSDPLSGEQFF; d_gene: TRBD2; v_gene: TRBV4-1; abundance: .; j_gene: TRBJ2-1
CDR3nt: TGTGCCAGCAGTTCCCCGGGACAGGGGGCGGTAGGTGGCTACACCTTC; CDR3aa: CASSSPGQGAVGGYTF; d_gene: TRBD1; v_gene: TRBV28; abundance: once; j_gene: TRBJ1-2
CDR3nt: TGTGCCAGCAGTTTATGGAGACTAGCGGGGGGGCCTGGCGAGCAGTACTTC; CDR3aa: CASSLWRLAGGPGEQYF; d_gene: TRBD2; v_gene: TRBV28; abundance: .; j_gene: TRBJ2-7
CDR3nt: TGTGCCAGTAGTATCTACGACAGGGGCTACGAGCAGTACTTC; CDR3aa: CASSIYDRGYEQYF; d_gene: TRBD1; v_gene: TRBV19; abundance: .; j_gene: TRBJ2-7
CDR3nt: TGTGCCAGCAGTGACTCAGGAGCCTCTGGGGCCAACGTCCTGACTTTC; CDR3aa: CASSDSGASGANVLTF; d_gene: .; v_gene: TRBV6-4; abundance: .; j_gene: TRBJ2-6
CDR3nt: TGTGCCAGCAGGGACAGGGGGCAGGGCTATGGCTACACCTTC; CDR3aa: CASRDRGQGYGYTF; d_gene: TRBD1; v_gene: TRBV27; abundance: .; j_gene: TRBJ1-2
CDR3nt: TGTGCCCTTTCGGGACTCAACACCGGGGAGCTGTTTTTT; CDR3aa: CALSGLNTGELFF; d_gene: .; v_gene: TRBV30; abundance: .; j_gene: TRBJ2-2
CDR3nt: TGTGCCAGTAGTGTGCTTGGTCAGGGGGCTTTCGAGCAGTACTTC; CDR3aa: CASSVLGQGAFEQYF; d_gene: TRBD1; v_gene: TRBV19; abundance: .; j_gene: TRBJ2-7
CDR3nt: TGTGCCAGCAGTGAGGGACTAGCGGGGCCCGGGGAGCAGTTCTTC; CDR3aa: CASSEGLAGPGEQFF; d_gene: TRBD2; v_gene: TRBV6-4; abundance: .; j_gene: TRBJ2-1
CDR3nt: TGTGCCAGCAGCCAAGACAGGAAGAACACTGAAGCTTTCTTT; CDR3aa: CASSQDRKNTEAFF; d_gene: .; v_gene: TRBV3-1/TRBV3-2; abundance: .; j_gene: TRBJ1-1
CDR3nt: TGTGCCAGCAGCTTTGGGGACAGAGGTGGCTACACCTTC; CDR3aa: CASSFGDRGGYTF; d_gene: TRBD1; v_gene: TRBV11-1; abundance: .; j_gene: TRBJ1-2
CDR3nt: TGTGCCAGTAGGAAGTCGGGGACAGGGCGAAACACTGAAGCTTTCTTT; CDR3aa: CASRKSGTGRNTEAFF; d_gene: TRBD1; v_gene: TRBV2; abundance: .; j_gene: TRBJ1-1
CDR3nt: TGCGCCAGCAGCACAACCCTAGACGCGGGAGCGGGGGAGACCCAGTACTTC; CDR3aa: CASSTTLDAGAGETQYF; d_gene: TRBD2; v_gene: TRBV4-1; abundance: .; j_gene: TRBJ2-5
CDR3nt: TGTGCCAGCAGTGAAGGGACTGAACTTGGCTATGGCTACACCTTC; CDR3aa: CASSEGTELGYGYTF; d_gene: .; v_gene: TRBV6-1; abundance: .; j_gene: TRBJ1-2
CDR3nt: TGTGCCAGCAAAGCCAGGGTAAACTATGGCTACACCTTC; CDR3aa: CASKARVNYGYTF; d_gene: .; v_gene: TRBV28; abundance: .; j_gene: TRBJ1-2
CDR3nt: TGCGCCAGCAGCGAGCAGGGTCTCCAAGAGACCCAGTACTTC; CDR3aa: CASSEQGLQETQYF; d_gene: .; v_gene: TRBV5-1; abundance: .; j_gene: TRBJ2-5
CDR3nt: TGTGCCAGCAGCTTAGGTCTAAGGACAGGCTATAATTCACCCCTCCACTTT; CDR3aa: CASSLGLRTGYNSPLHF; d_gene: TRBD1; v_gene: TRBV7-8; abundance: once; j_gene: TRBJ1-6
CDR3nt: TGTGCCAGCAGAATAGACAGGGATGAAAAACTGTTTTTT; CDR3aa: CASRIDRDEKLFF; d_gene: TRBD1; v_gene: TRBV7-9; abundance: .; j_gene: TRBJ1-4
CDR3nt: TGTGCCAGTAGCCCCGATGAGACAGGACTTTATGGCTACACCTTC; CDR3aa: CASSPDETGLYGYTF; d_gene: .; v_gene: TRBV19; abundance: few; j_gene: TRBJ1-2
CDR3nt: TGCGCCAGCAGCCAAGGACAGGGCTACTATGGCTACACCTTC; CDR3aa: CASSQGQGYYGYTF; d_gene: TRBD1; v_gene: TRBV4-1; abundance: .; j_gene: TRBJ1-2
CDR3nt: TGTGCCAGCAGTCCTAGTAAGACTAGCAATCAGCTAAATGAGCAGTTCTTC; CDR3aa: CASSPSKTSNQLNEQFF; d_gene: TRBD2; v_gene: TRBV27; abundance: once; j_gene: TRBJ2-1
CDR3nt: TGTGCCAGCAGTGAAGCCGGGTCAGCCAGCTCCTACGAGCAGTACTTC; CDR3aa: CASSEAGSASSYEQYF; d_gene: .; v_gene: TRBV2; abundance: .; j_gene: TRBJ2-7
CDR3nt: TGTGCCAGCAGCTTATATAGAACAGGGTTACAGGTCGGGCAGTTCTTC; CDR3aa: CASSLYRTGLQVGQFF; d_gene: .; v_gene: TRBV7-9; abundance: .; j_gene: TRBJ2-1
CDR3nt: TGTGCCAGCTCACCCAGAGGACCACAGGCCCTCACCACCTACGAGCAGTACTTC; CDR3aa: CASSPRGPQALTTYEQYF; d_gene: .; v_gene: TRBV18; abundance: .; j_gene: TRBJ2-7
CDR3nt: TGTGCCAGCTCACCCGAGCCTCGAATGAACACTGAAGCTTTCTTT; CDR3aa: CASSPEPRMNTEAFF; d_gene: .; v_gene: TRBV18; abundance: .; j_gene: TRBJ1-1
CDR3nt: TGTGCCAGCAGCTCCCAAGACAGGCTTCGTATCAAAAATGAGCAGTTCTTC; CDR3aa: CASSSQDRLRIKNEQFF; d_gene: .; v_gene: TRBV13; abundance: .; j_gene: TRBJ2-1